One and the same sample provided the 27 T cell receptor beta chains below, sequenced in a study of identical twins. TCRdb re-called the 5' RACE reads through MiXCR, storing one row per CDR3 protein. The repertoire consists of some 460,000 distinct CDR3 sequences, with more than 13% occurring once and the leading ten covering around 0.48%. These same data were also listed under a study on yellow fever vaccine responses in identical twins.

Sequencing was carried out using CD4+ T cells sorted from blood. The receptor set was obtained from a woman between 18 and 29 years old in good health.

This clonotype came up a few times. The V and J genes are TRBV18 and TRBJ2-1; the D is unclear. The germline gives CDR1 KGHSH, CDR2 LQKENI. The V end was cut by 3 bases, the J end by 4 bases, with 13 bases between. This CDR3 is 15 amino acids long. The CDR3 bases are TGTGCCAGCTCACCCGAAAGCAACCCGTACAATGAGCAGTTCTTC. Translated, it gives CASSPESNPYNEQFF.

This clonotype was recorded a few times. The chain is built from TRBV18 and TRBJ2-3, with TRBD1 matching 7 bases. V lost 2 bases, J lost 4 bases, and 6 bases stayed unmatched. Germline V gene lookup returns CDR1 KGHSH and CDR2 LQKENI. The CDR3 spans 15 residues. CDR3 sequence: CASSPASDRADTQYF. CDR3 sequence (DNA): TGTGCCAGCTCACCAGCTTCCGACAGGGCAGATACGCAGTATTTT. Based on the CDR3 plus reference TRBV18 and TRBJ2-3, the full variable domain is NAGVMQNPRHLVRRRGQEARLRCSPMKGHSHVYWYRQLPEEGLKFMVYLQKENIIDESGMPKERFSAEFPKEGPSILRIQQVVRGDSAAYFCASSPASDRADTQYFGPGTRLTVL.

This sequence joins TRBV11-2 and TRBJ2-1; no firm D call. The CDR3 totals 13 residues. The V end was cut by 3 bases, the J end by 5 bases, with 8 bases between. The V gene's germline CDR1 is SGHAT and CDR2 FQNNGV. The CDR3: CASSFMVHNEQFF. For the CDR3, the DNA is TGTGCCAGCAGCTTTATGGTGCACAATGAGCAGTTCTTC.

This clonotype was picked up many times. The chain is built from TRBV5-1 and TRBJ2-2; D might be TRBD2 (6 bases). CDR1 is SGHRS and CDR2 is YFSETQ in the germline V gene. This CDR3 spans 14 amino acids. Between the trimmed V and J ends, which lost 2 bases and 4 bases, there was a span of 9 bases. CDR3 amino acids: CASSFGGSTGELFF. CDR3 DNA sequence: TGCGCCAGCAGCTTCGGAGGGTCCACCGGGGAGCTGTTTTTT.

This chain links TRBV6-2 or TRBV6-3 with TRBJ2-1; TRBD1 matches at 9 bases. The CDR3 has 14 amino acids. V shed 11 bases and J 3 bases; nucleotides not matched to a gene: 8. Per germline, CDR1 MNHEY and CDR2 SVGEGT. CDR3 sequence: CAATGTGSYNEQFF. CDR3 DNA: TGTGCCGCAACCGGGACAGGGAGCTACAATGAGCAGTTCTTC.

Many counts were recorded for this clonotype. The chain recombines TRBV2 with TRBJ2-7, with a weak D call TRBD1 (5 bases). CDR1 and CDR2 from the germline V gene are SNHLY and FYNNEI. Trimming left V 5 bases short and J 0 bases short, with 11 bases between. The CDR3 extends over 14 amino acids. The CDR3 loop reads CASSNDRPSYEQYF. The CDR3 region has the DNA TGTGCCAGCAGTAACGACAGACCCTCCTACGAGCAGTACTTC.

The chain recombines TRBV28 with TRBJ2-5, with 8 bases aligning to TRBD2. The CDR3 length is 15 residues. From germline, CDR1 is MDHEN and CDR2 SYDVKM. Unmatched junction bases numbered 10, after V lost 7 bases and J lost 3 bases. The CDR3, as DNA: TGTGCCAGCACGTTGGGTCGAGCGGGGGAAGAGACCCAGTACTTC. The encoded protein is CASTLGRAGEETQYF.

This chain joins TRBV10-3 and TRBJ2-1; D is unresolved. CDR3 length: 13 amino acids. Germline-derived CDR1 and CDR2 are ENHRY and SYGVKD. V dropped 3 bases and J dropped 6 bases, with 9 bases sitting between them. The CDR3 here is CAISDSSANEQFF. CDR3 DNA: TGTGCCATCAGTGACTCTTCCGCCAATGAGCAGTTCTTC.

This clonotype has just a few counts. This chain connects TRBV28 to TRBJ2-7, with no clear D. CDR1 and CDR2 from the germline V gene are MDHEN and SYDVKM. V was cut by 2 bases and J by 1 base, with 15 bases left in between. This CDR3 has 16 amino acids. The CDR3 here is CASSLGRAPKSYEQYF. The CDR3 DNA sequence: TGTGCCAGCAGTTTAGGCCGGGCGCCCAAATCCTACGAGCAGTACTTC. Together with reference TRBV28 and TRBJ2-7, the CDR3 gives the full variable domain: DVKVTQSSRYLVKRTGEKVFLECVQDMDHENMFWYRQDPGLGLRLIYFSYDVKMKEKGDIPEGYSVSREKKERFSLILESASTNQTSMYLCASSLGRAPKSYEQYFGPGTRLTVT.

The V and J genes are TRBV7-2 and TRBJ1-4, with TRBD1 as a possible D gene (5 bases). Germline lookup yields CDR1 SGHTA and CDR2 FQGNSA. Trimming took 1 base from V and 6 from J, leaving 15 bases between them. The CDR3 loop spans 16 amino acids. The CDR3 loop is CASSLGLGEGYEKLFF. As DNA, the CDR3 is TGTGCCAGCAGCTTAGGGTTAGGGGAAGGCTATGAAAAACTGTTTTTT.

The rearrangement uses TRBV2 and TRBJ2-2; TRBD2 might be the D (5 bases). Between the trimmed V and J ends, which lost 0 bases and 6 bases, there was a span of 11 bases. The CDR3 is made up of 15 amino acids. The germline V gene has CDR1 SNHLY and CDR2 FYNNEI. As DNA, the CDR3 is TGTGCCAGCAGTGAAGCGCTAGCTACGGCCGGGGAGCTGTTTTTT. This sequence encodes CASSEALATAGELFF.

The chain joins TRBV6-5 to TRBJ1-1; no definite D call. This CDR3 comprises 15 residues. CDR1 is MNHEY, CDR2 SVGAGI, per germline. Trimming took off 2 bases at V and 4 bases at J, with 14 bases between the two ends. CDR3 residues: CASSYVGERTTEAFF. The CDR3, as DNA: TGTGCCAGCAGTTACGTGGGCGAGCGGACCACTGAAGCTTTCTTT.

The chain joins TRBV5-4 to TRBJ2-5; 7 bases align to TRBD2. Germline V gene lookup returns CDR1 SGHNT and CDR2 YYREEE (reference sequence). Trimming cost V 5 bases and J 3 bases; bases outside gene matches: 10. This CDR3 is built from 15 residues. CDR3 bases: TGTGCCAGCAGGGAGAGGGGCGGGGGAAAAGAGACCCAGTACTTC. This translates into CASRERGGGKETQYF.

The CDR3 reads CASSLEDSLYEQYF. The CDR3, as DNA: TGCGCCAGCAGCTTGGAGGACAGTCTCTACGAGCAGTACTTC. This chain joins TRBV5-1 and TRBJ2-7, with D possibly being TRBD1 (6 bases). V lost 0 bases and J lost 3, with 10 bases in between. Germline assignment: CDR1 SGHRS and CDR2 YFSETQ. This CDR3 has 14 residues.

This clonotype was counted at least ten times. The J gene is TRBJ2-7, the V gene TRBV11-2, with TRBD1 matching over 8 bases. J was trimmed by 3 bases and V by 0 bases; bases with no gene match: 4. Germline V gives CDR1 SGHAT, CDR2 FQNNGV. The CDR3 runs 15 residues. CDR3 residues: CASSLDGTGLYEQYF. CDR3 sequence (DNA): TGTGCCAGCAGCTTAGATGGGACAGGCCTCTACGAGCAGTACTTC.

The chain employs TRBV28 and TRBJ2-1; D gene ambiguous. V shed 4 bases and J shed 9 bases, with 16 bases lying between them. Germline CDR1 and CDR2: MDHEN and SYDVKM. This CDR3 has 14 amino acids. The CDR3 DNA reads TGTGCCAGCAGTTCCGAGACTCTGGTGGGTGAGCAGTTCTTC. It specifies CASSSETLVGEQFF.

The chain employs TRBV11-2 and TRBJ2-3; maybe TRBD1 (6 bases). CDR1 is SGHAT, CDR2 FQNNGV, per germline. V was clipped by 5 bases and J by 0 bases, with 12 bases between them. The CDR3 is 15 amino acids. The CDR3 bases are TGTGCCAGCAGCGCAGACAGGTCCAGCACAGATACGCAGTATTTT. Translated, it gives CASSADRSSTDTQYF.

The chain uses TRBV29-1 and TRBJ2-7; 9 bases line up with TRBD1. J lost 4 bases, V lost 0 bases, and 4 bases had no gene match. This CDR3 contains 14 residues. Germline V gene sequence: CDR1 SQVTM, CDR2 ANQGSEA. This chain's CDR3 is CSVEDPGTGYEQYF. CDR3 DNA sequence: TGCAGCGTTGAAGACCCCGGGACAGGGTACGAGCAGTACTTC.

This clonotype has a handful of counts. The V call is TRBV28, the J call TRBJ1-1; tentative D call: TRBD1 (6 bases). This CDR3 region has 14 residues. Germline assignment: CDR1 MDHEN and CDR2 SYDVKM. The ends were cut back, 3 bases at V and 3 bases at J, with 11 bases in the middle. The CDR3 DNA sequence: TGTGCCAGCAGTTTTGGGACAACTGACACTGAAGCTTTCTTT. Residues: CASSFGTTDTEAFF.

V gene TRBV2 combines with J gene TRBJ2-7, with D perhaps assigned TRBD1 or TRBD2 (6 bases each). CDR1 is SNHLY and CDR2 is FYNNEI in the germline V gene. V was pared by 5 bases and J by 6 bases, with 17 bases between. The CDR3 is made up of 14 amino acids. The CDR3 region has the DNA TGTGCCAGCAGTCTGGGTACGGGGGCACGCGAGCAGTACTTC. This translates into CASSLGTGAREQYF.

There are a few counts of this clonotype. This chain joins TRBV7-9 and TRBJ2-1; D might be TRBD2 (5 bases). The CDR3 consists of 15 residues. Trimming stripped 5 bases from V and 8 bases from J, with 19 bases between. The germline CDR1 and CDR2 sequences are SEHNR and FQNEAQ (reference sequence). DNA for the CDR3: TGTGCCAGCAGCCCATTTGAAACCCCGCGGGATGAGCAGTTCTTC. Amino acid sequence: CASSPFETPRDEQFF.

The V and J genes are TRBV11-1 and TRBJ2-2, with unresolved D. The length of the CDR3 is 18 residues. CDR1 is SGHAT, CDR2 FQDESV, per germline (reference sequence). V lost 2 bases, J lost 2 bases, and 18 bases lay in between. Here the CDR3 DNA reads TGTGCCAGCAGCTTAAGGGCGAGCCGGGTTGCTAACACCGGGGAGCTGTTTTTT. Its protein is CASSLRASRVANTGELFF.

There are many counts of this clonotype. The chain links TRBV11-2 to TRBJ1-5, with D hard to call. From germline, CDR1 is SGHAT and CDR2 FQNNGV. Trimming pared 0 bases from V and 6 bases from J, leaving 6 bases between. The CDR3 covers 13 residues. CDR3 sequence: CASSLDNVQPQHF. The CDR3 DNA reads as TGTGCCAGCAGCTTAGATAATGTTCAGCCCCAGCATTTT.

This clonotype was picked up many times. V and J are TRBV12-3 or TRBV12-4 and TRBJ1-2; no reliable D call. The CDR3 runs to 14 residues. V lost 5 bases and J 3 bases, leaving 13 bases between the germline ends. CDR3 nucleotides: TGTGCCAGCAGTACCCGGGCTCTCTACTATGGCTACACCTTC. Translating gives CASSTRALYYGYTF.

This clonotype was picked up one time. This chain uses TRBV6-2 or TRBV6-3 with TRBJ2-7; TRBD2 might be the D (6 bases). CDR1 is MNHEY, CDR2 SVGEGT, per germline. The CDR3 is made up of 15 amino acids. With 6 bases removed from V and 3 bases from J, the gap between germline ends came to 18 bases. CDR3 loop: CASRDSSEVGYEQYF. Written as DNA, the CDR3 is TGTGCCAGCAGGGATTCTAGCGAGGTAGGCTACGAGCAGTACTTC.

This clonotype turned up a few times. The chain carries TRBV5-1 and TRBJ2-5; 9 bases are shared with TRBD2. The CDR3 has 15 amino acids. The germline V gene encodes CDR1 SGHRS and CDR2 YFSETQ. V dropped 0 bases and J dropped 3; count of bases not matched to a gene: 3. CDR3 coding DNA: TGCGCCAGCAGCTTGGAGGCTAGCGGGAAAGAGACCCAGTACTTC. This sequence encodes CASSLEASGKETQYF. The variable domain in full, completed from reference TRBV5-1 and TRBJ2-5, reads KAGVTQTPRYLIKTRGQQVTLSCSPISGHRSVSWYQQTPGQGLQFLFEYFSETQRNKGNFPGRFSGRQFSNSRSEMNVSTLELGDSALYLCASSLEASGKETQYFGPGTRLLVL.

V usage is TRBV3-1 and J usage is TRBJ2-7; perhaps TRBD1 as D (6 bases). Trimming shortened V by 3 bases and J by 3 bases, and 12 bases separated the two germline ends. Germline CDR1 reads LGHDT; CDR2 reads YNNKEL (reference sequence). The CDR3 runs to 14 residues. The CDR3 sequence: CASSHLTGDYEQYF. CDR3 sequence (DNA): TGTGCCAGCAGCCATCTGACAGGCGACTACGAGCAGTACTTC.